Detailed here is one TCR beta chain. 13 Jbeta primers and 60 Vbeta primers were used for the PCR. The protocol was immunoSEQ multiplex PCR, while the TCRdb copy is restricted to in-frame clones and leaves out a portion. The sample records some 110,000 clones, around 78% being singletons. The data are from a study of cytomegalovirus exposure and HLA in healthy donors. Unmatched junction bases numbered 20, after V lost 5 bases and J lost 10 bases. Germline V CDR1 and CDR2: SGHNT, YENEEA. The CDR3 is 18 residues long. This TCR derives from a man aged 40-55 years in good health and CMV-seronegative. The sequencing input was PBMCs. The chain couples TRBV11-3 to TRBJ1-6; 7 bases agree with TRBD1. This CDR3 reads CASSPRAPDRVIGSPLHF. The CDR3, as DNA: TGTGCCAGCAGCCCGAGGGCCCCCGACAGGGTAATCGGATCACCCCTCCACTTT.